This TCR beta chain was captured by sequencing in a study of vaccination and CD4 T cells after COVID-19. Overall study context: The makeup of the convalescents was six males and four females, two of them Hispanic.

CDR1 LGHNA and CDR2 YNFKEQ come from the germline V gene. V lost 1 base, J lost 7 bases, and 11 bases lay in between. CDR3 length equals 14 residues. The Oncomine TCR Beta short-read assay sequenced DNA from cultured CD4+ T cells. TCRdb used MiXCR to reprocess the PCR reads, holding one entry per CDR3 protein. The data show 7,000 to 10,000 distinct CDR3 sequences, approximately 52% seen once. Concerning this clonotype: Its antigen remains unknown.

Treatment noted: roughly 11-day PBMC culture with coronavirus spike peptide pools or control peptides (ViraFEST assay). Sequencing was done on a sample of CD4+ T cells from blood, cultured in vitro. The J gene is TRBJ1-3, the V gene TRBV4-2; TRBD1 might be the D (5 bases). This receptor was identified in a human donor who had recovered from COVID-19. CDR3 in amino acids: CASSQGNRRNTIYF. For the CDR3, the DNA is TGTGCCAGCAGCCAAGGGAACAGGCGGAACACCATATATTTT.